This TCR beta chain was retrieved from a study of cytomegalovirus exposure and HLA in healthy donors. A remark on this clone: As yet, its antigen is unknown. Compared with germline, one end of the junction differs, possibly owing to a read error.

This CDR3 contains 12 residues. The germline gives CDR1 SQVTM, CDR2 ANQGSEA. The study, taken as a whole, reports: The study flagged approximately 180 TCR beta chains as cytomegalovirus-associated.

Primers: 60 Vbeta forward and 13 Jbeta reverse. Assay used: immunoSEQ multiplex PCR; TCRdb lists only in-frame clones, some missing. The table shows 80,000 to 130,000 clones, with roughly 82% occurring only once. The sequence was collected from a woman younger than 35 in good health and CMV-seronegative. Input material: PBMCs. The gene calls are TRBV29-1 and TRBJ2-7; 12 bases are shared with TRBD2. The CDR3 here is CSVVLAGGLKTF. DNA of the CDR3: TGCAGCGTTGTCCTAGCGGGAGGGTTGAAAACCTTC.